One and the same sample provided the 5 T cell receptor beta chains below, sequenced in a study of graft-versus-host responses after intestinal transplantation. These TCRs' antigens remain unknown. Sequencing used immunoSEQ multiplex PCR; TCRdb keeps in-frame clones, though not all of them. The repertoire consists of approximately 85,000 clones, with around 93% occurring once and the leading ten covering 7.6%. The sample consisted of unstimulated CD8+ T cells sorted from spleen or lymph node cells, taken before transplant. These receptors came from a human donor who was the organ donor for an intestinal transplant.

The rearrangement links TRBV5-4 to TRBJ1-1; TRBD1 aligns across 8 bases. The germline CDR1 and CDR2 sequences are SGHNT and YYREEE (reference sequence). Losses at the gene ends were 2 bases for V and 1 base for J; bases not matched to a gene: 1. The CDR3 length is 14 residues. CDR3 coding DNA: TGTGCCAGCAGCTTCGGACAGGGGAACACTGAAGCTTTCTTT. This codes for CASSFGQGNTEAFF.

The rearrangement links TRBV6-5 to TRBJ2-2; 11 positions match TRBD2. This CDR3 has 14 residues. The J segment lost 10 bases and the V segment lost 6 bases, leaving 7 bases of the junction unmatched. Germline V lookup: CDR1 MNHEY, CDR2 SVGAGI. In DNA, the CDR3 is TGTGCCAGCAGCCTTAGCGGGAGGGCCGAGGAGCTGTTTTTT. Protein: CASSLSGRAEELFF.

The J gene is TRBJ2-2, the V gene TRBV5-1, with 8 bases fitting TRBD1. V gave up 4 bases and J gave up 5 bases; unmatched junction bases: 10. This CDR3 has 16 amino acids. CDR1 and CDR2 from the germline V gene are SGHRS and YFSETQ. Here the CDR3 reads CASSTTDRGKTGELFF. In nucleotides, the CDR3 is TGCGCCAGCAGCACCACCGACAGGGGAAAAACCGGGGAGCTGTTTTTT.

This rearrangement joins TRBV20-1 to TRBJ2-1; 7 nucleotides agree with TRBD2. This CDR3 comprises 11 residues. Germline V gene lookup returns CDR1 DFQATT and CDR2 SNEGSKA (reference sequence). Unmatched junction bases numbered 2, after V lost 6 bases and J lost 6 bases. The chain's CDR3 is CSARTSNEQFF. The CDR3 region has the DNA TGCAGTGCAAGGACTAGCAATGAGCAGTTCTTC.

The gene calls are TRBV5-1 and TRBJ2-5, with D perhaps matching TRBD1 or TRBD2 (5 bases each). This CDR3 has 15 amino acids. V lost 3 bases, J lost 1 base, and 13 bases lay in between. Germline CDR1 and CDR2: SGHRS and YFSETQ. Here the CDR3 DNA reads TGCGCCAGCAGCTGGAGGCAGGGTACCCAAGAGACCCAGTACTTC. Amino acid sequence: CASSWRQGTQETQYF.